This T cell receptor beta chain derives from a study of T-cell memory formation after mild COVID-19. The CDR3 covers 16 residues. V shed 1 base and J shed 2 bases, with 12 bases lying between them. From germline, CDR1 is SGHVS and CDR2 FQNEAQ. TCRdb re-called the 5' RACE reads through MiXCR, storing one row per CDR3 protein. The profile covers fewer than 350,000 distinct CDR3 sequences, with about 20% appearing a single time and around 23% taken by the ten largest. This clonotype turned up a few times. This TCR was recovered from a man younger than 35 who had mild COVID-19 (a few samples of this study predate the infection). Cell type and time point are not known. Material: PBMCs or a T cell subset sorted from them (not recorded which). The gene calls are TRBV7-8 and TRBJ1-5, with D uncertain. The CDR3 reads CASSLGKLGGNQPQHF. The CDR3 nucleotides read TGTGCCAGCAGCTTAGGCAAACTGGGCGGCAATCAGCCCCAGCATTTT.